This passage covers 13 T cell receptor beta chains from one sample sequenced in a study of regulatory T cells in long-lasting Graves disease (dated by TCRdb to the early 2020s). Library construction relied on multiplex PCR. The instrument was an Illumina HiSeq 4000. To build TCR beta libraries, CDR3 regions were amplified by Arm-PCR using iRepertoire HTBI primers. TCRdb trimmed the raw reads at Q25, called clones with MiXCR and kept productive beta chains. Rows are unified per CDR3 protein, each entry keeping the most common DNA and genes. The sample profile shows 300,000 to 350,000 distinct CDR3 sequences; roughly a fifth of them were found once. The top ten hold over 25% of the sample. This specimen's time point label, interpreted: persistent/refractory GD, antithyroid drugs over 5 years with positive TRAb. For both TCR sequencing and RNA sequencing, RNA was extracted from PBMCs using TRIzol. Sequencing was performed on peripheral blood mononuclear cells (PBMCs), taken when the disease was refractory, from a patient treated with antithyroid drugs. The receptors stem from a female donor with Graves disease.

This clonotype came up many times. This sequence joins TRBV6-1 and TRBJ1-1; D may be TRBD1 (5 bases). CDR3 size: 13 residues. The V gene lost 6 bases and the J gene lost 1 base, with 9 bases spanning the gap. Germline V lookup: CDR1 MNHNS, CDR2 SASEGT. DNA for the CDR3: TGTGCCAGCAGGAGAGGACAGAACACTGAAGCTTTCTTT. It specifies CASRRGQNTEAFF.

This clonotype was seen a few times. The chain recombines TRBV24-1 with TRBJ2-5, with 14 positions matching TRBD2. The CDR3 covers 17 residues. The V gene end was trimmed by 1 base and the J gene end by 5 bases; junction bases not matched to a gene: 5. Germline CDR1 and CDR2: KGHDR and SFDVKD. The CDR3 loop is CATSDFGTSGSLETQYF. Written as DNA, the CDR3 is TGTGCCACCAGTGATTTTGGGACTAGCGGGAGTTTGGAGACCCAGTACTTC.

This chain uses TRBV29-1 with TRBJ2-5; D remains ambiguous. The length of the CDR3 is 11 residues. V lost 7 bases, J lost 2 bases, and 8 bases lay in between. Germline CDR1 is SQVTM and CDR2 is ANQGSEA. The CDR3 DNA reads as TGCAGCGCCATGGGGCAAGAGACCCAGTACTTC. It yields the protein CSAMGQETQYF.

To note about this clonotype: Without the conserved terminal phenylalanine or tryptophan, this CDR3 likely stems from a read error. This CDR3 reads CASSPGLGRDTEAFL. The CDR3 bases are TGTGCCAGCTCGCCCGGACTTGGGAGGGACACTGAAGCTTTCCTT. This sequence joins TRBV18 and TRBJ1-1; D is unresolved. Trimming left V 6 bases short and J 3 bases short, with 17 bases between. Looked up from germline, CDR1 is KGHSH and CDR2 is LQKENI. There are 15 residues in the CDR3.

This clonotype was seen more than once but under ten times. The J gene is TRBJ2-3, the V gene TRBV15; the match to TRBD2 covers 13 bases. CDR3 length: 16 amino acids. CDR1 is LNHNV, CDR2 YYDKDF, per germline (reference sequence). After removal of 4 bases from V and 1 base from J, the junction contained 2 bases not matched to a gene. The CDR3 DNA reads TGTGCCACCAGCACCGGGACTAGCGGGGGCACAGATACGCAGTATTTT. Protein sequence: CATSTGTSGGTDTQYF.

This clonotype was found many times. The V gene is TRBV6-5, the J gene TRBJ1-5, with D uncertain. Germline CDR1 and CDR2: MNHEY and SVGAGI. The CDR3 has 15 amino acids. V was trimmed by 4 bases and J by 0 bases, leaving 10 bases between them. Written as DNA, the CDR3 is TGTGCCAGCAGTTTGACGGTACATAGCAATCAGCCCCAGCATTTT. Its protein is CASSLTVHSNQPQHF.

The CDR3 bases are TGTGCCAGCGGTAGTGGGACGGTGAATCAGCCCCAGCATTTT. Its translation is CASGSGTVNQPQHF. The J gene is TRBJ1-5, the V gene TRBV6-1, with D perhaps matching TRBD1 (5 bases). Germline assignment: CDR1 MNHNS and CDR2 SASEGT. The CDR3 is 14 amino acids. V shed 8 bases and J shed 4 bases, with 15 bases lying between them.

This clonotype has ten or more counts. The J gene is TRBJ2-1, the V gene TRBV10-3; tentatively, D is TRBD1 (6 bases). Trimming stripped 6 bases from V and 5 bases from J, with 11 bases between. CDR3 length: 13 amino acids. The germline V gene encodes CDR1 ENHRY and CDR2 SYGVKD. The CDR3 bases are TGTGCCATCAGGACCGGGACACACAATGAGCAGTTCTTC. Its protein product is CAIRTGTHNEQFF.

The rearrangement links TRBV27 to TRBJ2-7, with a possible D match to TRBD1 (6 bases). The CDR3 is 15 amino acids. V was clipped by 5 bases and J by 3 bases, with 17 bases between them. CDR1 is MNHEY, CDR2 SMNVEV, per germline (reference sequence). DNA of the CDR3: TGTGCCAGCAGTGCCAGCAACCCAGGGGTCTACGAGCAGTACTTC. Its translation is CASSASNPGVYEQYF.

The chain uses TRBV6-1 and TRBJ1-3; D unclear. Germline values: CDR1 MNHNS, CDR2 SASEGT. V gave up 5 bases and J gave up 6 bases, with 17 bases separating them. This CDR3 is built from 15 residues. The CDR3 DNA follows: TGTGCCAGCAGTCGGGTCAGGCGCGGGGAAAACACCATATATTTT. Translated, it gives CASSRVRRGENTIYF.

The sample holds many counts of this clonotype. The chain combines TRBV12-3 or TRBV12-4 with TRBJ2-2, with 11 bases fitting TRBD2. Trimming at V came to 1 base and at J to 0 bases, leaving 4 bases not matched to a gene. The CDR3 length is 18 residues. CDR3 protein: CASSLDSGRATNTGELFF. The CDR3 coding sequence is TGTGCCAGCAGTTTAGATAGCGGGAGGGCGACGAACACCGGGGAGCTGTTTTTT.

This chain uses TRBV7-9 with TRBJ2-7; 8 bases align to TRBD1. The CDR3 length is 15 residues. The V segment lost 4 bases and the J segment 6 bases; nucleotides outside the gene matches: 11. The germline V gene encodes CDR1 SEHNR and CDR2 FQNEAQ (reference sequence). The CDR3: CASSSQWQGAGEQYF. CDR3 nucleotide sequence: TGTGCCAGCAGCTCTCAATGGCAGGGGGCGGGCGAGCAGTACTTC.

J is TRBJ2-2 and V is TRBV11-2; no firm D call. CDR3 size: 14 residues. The V end lost 0 bases, the J end lost 6 bases, and 8 bases lay between the germline ends. Looked up from germline, CDR1 is SGHAT and CDR2 is FQNNGV. In DNA form, the CDR3 reads TGTGCCAGCAGCTTAGAGGTTGGACCCGGGGAGCTGTTTTTT. It codes for CASSLEVGPGELFF.